This TCR beta chain was retrieved from a study of post-analysis software for immune sequencing data (dated by TCRdb to between 2015 and 2017). For the study in its entirety: Relapsing-remitting, secondary progressive and progressive-relapsing multiple sclerosis were recorded as disease courses, and subtype annotation was lacking for some patients. Patient repertoires were compared against roughly 10 previously published healthy control repertoires from donors aged 6 to 25 years. A subset of samples was prepared in parallel using single-end sample barcoding, then pooled and co-amplified after Illumina adapter ligation.

Inclusive of the bounding cysteine and phenylalanine, the CDR3 is 15 residues long. The DNA shown is the 45-base CDR3, in frame from base 1. CDR1 SGHTA and CDR2 FQGNSA are derived from the germline V gene. Library construction relied on PCR. Sequencing instrument: Illumina HiSeq 2500. Unique molecular identifiers were incorporated into TCR beta cDNA libraries to reduce PCR and sequencing biases. Every 1 to 10 million input T cells yielded 500,000 or so cDNA molecules, meaning each molecule approximated one T cell. The same protocol used for the earlier healthy control dataset was applied to prepare and sequence the patient libraries. Within a given batch, samples were prepared together, multiplexed and sequenced on the same HiSeq lane. The original pipeline was this. Raw barcoded reads were processed with MIGEC, discarding single-read molecular identifier groups before consensus assembly and CDR3 extraction. Clonotype tables were post-analysed with VDJtools, normalizing diversity by down-sampling all datasets to the smallest sample size. In repertoire overlap clustering, CDR3 amino acid sequences, but not nucleotide sequences, were matched to correct batch-related cross-sample contamination. TCRdb redid the processing of the public reads, applying fastp at Q25 and MiXCR, and retained in-frame beta chains. Rows matching on CDR3 protein sequence are summarized as one entry with the most common DNA and genes. These V and J calls originate from TCRdb's pipeline instead of the authors' own analysis. The sample records about 460,000 distinct CDR3 sequences, under 55% of which are singletons. In total, the top ten clones hold about 12% of the sample.

The full study reports these points: Compared with controls, multiple sclerosis patients had significantly lower normalized Chao1 diversity, a finding suggesting substantial peripheral T-cell clonal expansion. When samples were clustered directly using the F measure, samples prepared in the same batch co-clustered strongly, which prompted a batch-effect correction. The control group was slightly older than the multiple sclerosis patient group. Significantly higher frequencies in patients than in controls were found for several TRBV segments, including TRBV5-6, TRBV5-1 and TRBV20-1.

To demonstrate the VDJtools post-analysis software, TCR beta repertoires were profiled from the peripheral blood of 13 young patients with multiple sclerosis. Multiple sclerosis patients were children and adolescents aged about 6 to 16 years. As for this clonotype: It has no known antigen specificity. One end of the junction fails to match germline, which may point to a read error.

Recombination linked TRBV7-2 to TRBJ2-1; 7 bases in between match TRBD2. The sequence came from a girl aged 10 to 17 with multiple sclerosis. Sequenced sample: blood. Here the CDR3 is given as CASSSTSEQYNEQFF. DNA sequence: TGTGCCAGCAGCTCAACTAGCGAGCAGTACAACGAGCAGTTCTTC.